Below, one T cell receptor beta chain is given with its context. Its antigen remains unknown. The data derive from a study of cytomegalovirus exposure and HLA in healthy donors. Study-level results: A link between a missense DCLRE1C variant and TCR beta V- and J-gene trimming emerged from a later analysis. In presence/absence analyses, roughly uniform sequencing depth across donors was assumed. The study labeled 164 TCR beta chains cytomegalovirus-associated. TCR beta chains associated with HLA were, in a later analysis, more clonally expanded than equally common others.

There are 11 residues in the CDR3. Germline CDR1 DFQATT, CDR2 SNEGSKA (reference sequence). V lost 3 bases, J lost 3 bases, and 5 bases lay in between. The primer mix had 60 Vbeta and 13 Jbeta primers. Data came from immunoSEQ multiplex PCR; TCRdb stores just in-frame clones and leaves some out. The repertoire holds 100,000 to 120,000 clones, with about 86% as singletons. The chain has TRBV20-1 and TRBJ1-1; no clear D gene. The sample comprised PBMCs. The sequence derives from a man between 40 and 49 years old in good health and CMV-seronegative. The CDR3: CSARIDTEAFF. The CDR3 DNA follows: TGCAGTGCTAGGATAGACACTGAAGCTTTCTTT.